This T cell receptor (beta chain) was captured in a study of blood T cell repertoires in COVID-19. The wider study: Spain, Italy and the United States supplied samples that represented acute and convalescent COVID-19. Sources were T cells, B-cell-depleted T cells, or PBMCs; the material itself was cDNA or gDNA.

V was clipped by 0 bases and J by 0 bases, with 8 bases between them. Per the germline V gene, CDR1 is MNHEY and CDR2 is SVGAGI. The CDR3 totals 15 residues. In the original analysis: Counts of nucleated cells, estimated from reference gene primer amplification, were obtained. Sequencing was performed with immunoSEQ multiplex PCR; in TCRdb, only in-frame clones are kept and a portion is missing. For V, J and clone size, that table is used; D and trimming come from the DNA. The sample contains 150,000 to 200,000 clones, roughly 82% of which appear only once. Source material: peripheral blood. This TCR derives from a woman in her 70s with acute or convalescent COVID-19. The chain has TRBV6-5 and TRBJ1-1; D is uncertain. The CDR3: CASSYSWQLNTEAFF. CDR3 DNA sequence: TGTGCCAGCAGTTACTCTTGGCAGTTGAACACTGAAGCTTTCTTT.